This passage covers 11 T cell receptor beta chains from one sample sequenced in a study of shared clonotypes between healthy human individuals. Repertoires were generated with immunoSEQ multiplex PCR, while TCRdb's copy carries only in-frame clones and drops some. The repertoire includes about 2.4 million clones, roughly 93% of them detected once, and 0.35% to 0.45% sits in the top ten. The sample consisted of naive CD4+ T cells from PBMCs. Subset meaning: CD45RA+ positively selected. The receptors here all came from a man aged 18-30 years in good health. Some clones in this sample may be carry-over from other donors' samples.

The V gene is TRBV6-6, the J gene TRBJ2-1, with a weak D call TRBD2 (5 bases). The CDR3 runs 12 residues. In germline, CDR1 is MNHNY, CDR2 SVGAGI (reference sequence). V was trimmed by 4 bases and J by 10 bases, leaving 11 bases between them. The CDR3 reads CASSSSASEQFF. CDR3 DNA sequence: TGTGCCAGCAGTTCGTCCGCTAGCGAGCAGTTCTTC.

The chain joins TRBV6-1 to TRBJ1-2, with D maybe TRBD1 (5 bases). Looked up from germline, CDR1 is MNHNS and CDR2 is SASEGT. Between the trimmed V and J ends, which lost 8 bases and 7 bases, there was a span of 11 bases. CDR3 length equals 11 residues. The CDR3 DNA is TGTGCCAGCGGGGCAGCCGGTGGCTACACCTTC. This sequence encodes CASGAAGGYTF.

The chain uses TRBV9 and TRBJ2-5; 12 nucleotides agree with TRBD2. This CDR3 region has 14 residues. The V and J ends lost 2 bases and 5 bases, in that order; junction bases with no gene match: 1. Germline CDR1 reads SGDLS; CDR2 reads YYNGEE. The CDR3 reads CASSVTSGSETQYF. In DNA, the CDR3 is TGTGCCAGCAGCGTGACTAGCGGGAGTGAGACCCAGTACTTC.

This chain connects TRBV21-1 to TRBJ2-7; the table calls TRBD2, which could not be checked here. TRBV21-1 is assigned pseudogene status. The CDR3 spans 14 residues. The CDR3 DNA reads as TGTGCCAACCCGGGACTAGCGGGAGGGGGTGAGCAGTACTTC. This sequence encodes CANPGLAGGGEQYF.

V and J are TRBV7-9 and TRBJ1-5, with D possibly TRBD1 on 5 matching bases. Trimming took 0 bases from V and 5 from J, leaving 11 bases between them. Per the germline V gene, CDR1 is SEHNR and CDR2 is FQNEAQ (reference sequence). The CDR3 runs to 15 residues. CDR3 in DNA: TGTGCCAGCAGCTTAGCGGGGGGGTTGTATCAGCCCCAGCATTTT. Amino acids: CASSLAGGLYQPQHF.

Only a few counts were recorded for this clone. The genes are TRBV5-1 and TRBJ1-2, with 8 bases lining up with TRBD1. Germline CDR1 reads SGHRS; CDR2 reads YFSETQ. CDR3 length: 14 amino acids. The V and J ends lost 1 base and 8 bases, in that order; junction bases with no gene match: 7. CDR3 nucleotides: TGCGCCAGCAGCTTGTTTGCCAGGGGGCTCGGCTACACCTTC. It codes for CASSLFARGLGYTF.

About this clone: Other DNA sequences of this sample code for an identical CDR3. V usage is TRBV28 and J usage is TRBJ2-7; no clear D. Per germline, CDR1 MDHEN and CDR2 SYDVKM. The CDR3 totals 12 residues. Between the trimmed V and J ends, which lost 5 bases and 7 bases, there was a span of 12 bases. CDR3 coding DNA: TGTGCCAGCAGTCCCCTTTTGCGGGAGCAGTACTTC. Translating it yields CASSPLLREQYF.

The chain uses TRBV4-2 and TRBJ2-3; 9 bases fit TRBD2. The germline V gene encodes CDR1 LGHNA and CDR2 YNFKEQ. This CDR3 is 16 amino acids long. The V and J ends lost 3 bases and 0 bases, in that order; junction bases with no gene match: 4. The DNA for the CDR3 is TGTGCCAGCAGCCAGGCGGGAGGGCCGAGCACAGATACGCAGTATTTT. Translating it yields CASSQAGGPSTDTQYF.

V usage is TRBV6-5 and J usage is TRBJ2-7, with 7 bases fitting TRBD1. V dropped 6 bases and J dropped 7; count of bases not matched to a gene: 12. CDR1 and CDR2 from the germline V gene are MNHEY and SVGAGI. CDR3 size: 14 residues. CDR3: CASSLNRGLGEQYF. The DNA of the CDR3 is TGTGCCAGCAGCCTAAACAGGGGATTGGGAGAGCAGTACTTC.

The chain couples TRBV6-1 to TRBJ1-2, with D possibly matching TRBD1 (6 bases). This CDR3 comprises 16 residues. Looked up from germline, CDR1 is MNHNS and CDR2 is SASEGT. V shed 2 bases and J shed 10 bases, with 23 bases lying between them. CDR3 DNA sequence: TGTGCCAGCAGTGAAATGGGGGGAGGGCCAGGGGTCGACTACACCTTC. Its protein is CASSEMGGGPGVDYTF.

Notes on this clone: The sample carries other DNA sequences with the same CDR3. The J gene is TRBJ1-1, the V gene TRBV7-9; D perhaps matches TRBD1 (6 bases). The V gene's germline CDR1 is SEHNR and CDR2 FQNEAQ (reference sequence). V lost 5 bases to trimming and J lost 8 bases, with 9 bases between them. The CDR3 is made up of 11 amino acids. Written as DNA, the CDR3 is TGTGCCAGCAGCAGGGGGACCGAAGCTTTCTTT. Translating gives CASSRGTEAFF.